This paragraph reports one T cell receptor beta chain. Its matching antigen is unknown. TCRdb ran MiXCR on the 5' RACE reads and lists one entry per CDR3 protein. The data show 300,000 or so distinct CDR3 sequences, 10% to 15% seen once. The sample is drawn from a study of T cells after yellow fever vaccination. General study points: Secondary responses were weaker yet peaked faster, day 5 versus 15.

The CDR3 loop spans 15 amino acids. V was clipped by 3 bases and J by 7 bases, with 18 bases between them. The germline CDR1 and CDR2 sequences are KGHSH and LQKENI. The receptor comes from a young man who received the YFV17D yellow fever vaccine. The sample consisted of CD4+ T cells sorted from PBMCs, taken 45 days after the yellow fever booster vaccination. The rearrangement links TRBV18 to TRBJ1-2, with D tentatively TRBD1 (6 bases). The CDR3 nucleotides read TGTGCCAGCTCACCGTTGGGACAAGGAGATTCTGGCTACACCTTC. Its protein product is CASSPLGQGDSGYTF.